This T cell receptor beta chain was captured in a study of blood T cells in healthy people across ages. Then a second PCR, running about 7 to 11 cycles, was carried out with a sample-barcoded 5' primer and a J-beta primer mix. A 12-random-nucleotide template-switch adaptor tagged each cDNA molecule. Each sample provided no less than 2.5 million CDR3-containing paired-end reads. TCRdb recomputed calls from the 5' RACE reads with MiXCR, one row per CDR3 protein. The table has 1,100,000 or so distinct CDR3 sequences, around 45% seen once; the top ten hold 18%. The study isolated at least 6.5 million PBMCs from each sample. Between the trimmed V and J ends, which lost 6 bases and 5 bases, there was a span of 14 bases. CDR3 length: 13 residues. The germline V gene encodes CDR1 MDHEN and CDR2 SYDVKM.

Source material: blood. This receptor was obtained from a woman in her sixties or seventies in good health. The chain links TRBV28 to TRBJ2-7; D tentatively reads TRBD1 or TRBD2 (6 bases each). CDR3 sequence (DNA): TGTGCCAGCAGACCGGGGGCCACTCACGAGCAGTACTTC. Residues: CASRPGATHEQYF.